Presented here are 9 T cell receptor beta chains from one specimen sequenced in a study of radiotherapy plus CTLA-4 blockade in lung cancer. Only in-frame clones appear in the TCRdb table, and some are missing; sequencing was by immunoSEQ multiplex PCR. The sample comprises 35,000 to 40,000 clones, 55% to 80% of which are singletons, and about a tenth rests with the top ten. The material was peripheral blood, obtained from a patient treated with radiotherapy plus ipilimumab. These receptors were collected from a human donor with non-small cell lung cancer who had stable disease on radiotherapy plus ipilimumab.

The CDR3 loop is CASTRGLAGVEQYF. For the CDR3, the DNA is TGTGCCAGCACGAGGGGACTAGCGGGGGTCGAGCAGTACTTC. V gene TRBV2 combines with J gene TRBJ2-7, with 14 positions matching TRBD2. The CDR3 totals 14 residues. V was clipped by 7 bases and J by 6 bases; unmatched bases: 5. In germline, CDR1 is SNHLY, CDR2 FYNNEI. Looking up the rest from reference TRBV2 and TRBJ2-7 gives the full variable domain: EPEVTQTPSHQVTQMGQEVILRCVPISNHLYFYWYRQILGQKVEFLVSFYNNEISEKSEIFDDQFSVERPDGSNFTLKIRSTKLEDSAMYFCASTRGLAGVEQYFGPGTRLTVT.

V and J are TRBV5-5 and TRBJ2-3; D may be TRBD1 (6 bases). CDR3 length equals 18 residues. Germline V gene sequence: CDR1 SGHKS, CDR2 YYEKEE (reference sequence). The V end lost 2 bases, the J end lost 2 bases, and 21 bases lay between the germline ends. The CDR3 spells CASSLLPVWGPSTDTQYF. The CDR3 nucleotides read TGTGCCAGCAGCTTATTGCCTGTGTGGGGGCCTTCCACAGATACGCAGTATTTT.

The chain carries TRBV4-3 and TRBJ2-3, with 11 positions matching TRBD2. CDR3 length: 16 amino acids. The V segment lost 0 bases and the J segment 4 bases; nucleotides outside the gene matches: 3. Germline V lookup: CDR1 LGHNA, CDR2 YSLEER. In DNA, the CDR3 is TGCGCCAGCAGCCAAGAGCCTAGCGGGGGGCCAGATACGCAGTATTTT. This gives the protein CASSQEPSGGPDTQYF.

The J gene is TRBJ2-1, the V gene TRBV27; the match to TRBD2 covers 8 bases. The V gene's germline CDR1 is MNHEY and CDR2 SMNVEV (reference sequence). This CDR3 contains 15 residues. V gave up 6 bases and J gave up 6 bases; unmatched junction bases: 10. CDR3 bases: TGTGCCAGCAGGGGGCTAGCGGGCCAGCTCAATGAGCAGTTCTTC. Encoded protein: CASRGLAGQLNEQFF.

The chain recombines TRBV5-1 with TRBJ2-3; no firm D call. Trimming removed 2 bases at V and 2 bases at J, with 12 bases between. CDR1 SGHRS and CDR2 YFSETQ come from the germline V gene. This CDR3 comprises 15 residues. CDR3: CASSLPLSYTDTQYF. In DNA form, the CDR3 reads TGCGCCAGCAGCTTACCCCTTAGCTACACAGATACGCAGTATTTT.

This chain joins TRBV7-8 and TRBJ2-7; perhaps TRBD2 as D (5 bases). The CDR3 runs 16 residues. In germline, CDR1 is SGHVS, CDR2 FQNEAQ. V lost 5 bases and J lost 0, with 17 bases in between. CDR3: CASSPRGRTVSYEQYF. CDR3 DNA: TGTGCCAGCAGCCCACGGGGAAGGACGGTCTCCTACGAGCAGTACTTC.

The rearrangement uses TRBV5-1 and TRBJ1-6; a possible D gene is TRBD1 (6 bases). Trimming removed 2 bases at V and 7 bases at J, with 10 bases between. The CDR3 covers 14 residues. The germline CDR1 and CDR2 sequences are SGHRS and YFSETQ. The CDR3 protein is CASSFDRLNSPLHF. CDR3 sequence (DNA): TGCGCCAGCAGCTTTGACAGGCTCAATTCACCCCTCCACTTT.

The V call is TRBV6-6, the J call TRBJ1-1, with D uncertain. Deletions cut 4 bases from V and 7 bases from J, with 10 bases between. CDR3 length equals 12 residues. Germline V gives CDR1 MNHNY, CDR2 SVGAGI (reference sequence). CDR3 region: CASSSRGDEAFF. CDR3 coding DNA: TGTGCCAGCAGTTCCCGGGGAGATGAAGCTTTCTTT.

The J gene is TRBJ1-1, the V gene TRBV6-5; 8 nucleotides agree with TRBD1. This CDR3 comprises 14 residues. CDR1 and CDR2 (germline): MNHEY, SVGAGI. The V and J ends lost 4 bases and 2 bases, in that order; junction bases with no gene match: 3. Here the CDR3 DNA reads TGTGCCAGCAGTTCGACAGGGGATAACACTGAAGCTTTCTTT. Encoded protein: CASSSTGDNTEAFF.